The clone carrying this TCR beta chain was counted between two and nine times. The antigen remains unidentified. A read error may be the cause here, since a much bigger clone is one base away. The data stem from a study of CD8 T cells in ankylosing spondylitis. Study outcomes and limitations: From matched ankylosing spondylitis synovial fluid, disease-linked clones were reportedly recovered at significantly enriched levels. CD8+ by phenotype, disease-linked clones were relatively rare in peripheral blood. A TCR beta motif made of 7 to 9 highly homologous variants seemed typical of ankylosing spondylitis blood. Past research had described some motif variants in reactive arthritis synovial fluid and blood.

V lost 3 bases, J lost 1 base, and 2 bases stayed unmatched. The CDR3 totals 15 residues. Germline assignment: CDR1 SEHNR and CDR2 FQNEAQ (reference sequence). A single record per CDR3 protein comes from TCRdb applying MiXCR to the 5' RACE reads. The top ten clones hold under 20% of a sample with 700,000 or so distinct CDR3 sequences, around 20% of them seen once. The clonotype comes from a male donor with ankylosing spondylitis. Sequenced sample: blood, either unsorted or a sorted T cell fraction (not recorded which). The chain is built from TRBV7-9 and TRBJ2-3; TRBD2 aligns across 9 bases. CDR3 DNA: TGTGCCAGCAGCTTCATAGCGGGGGGCACAGATACGCAGTATTTT. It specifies CASSFIAGGTDTQYF.